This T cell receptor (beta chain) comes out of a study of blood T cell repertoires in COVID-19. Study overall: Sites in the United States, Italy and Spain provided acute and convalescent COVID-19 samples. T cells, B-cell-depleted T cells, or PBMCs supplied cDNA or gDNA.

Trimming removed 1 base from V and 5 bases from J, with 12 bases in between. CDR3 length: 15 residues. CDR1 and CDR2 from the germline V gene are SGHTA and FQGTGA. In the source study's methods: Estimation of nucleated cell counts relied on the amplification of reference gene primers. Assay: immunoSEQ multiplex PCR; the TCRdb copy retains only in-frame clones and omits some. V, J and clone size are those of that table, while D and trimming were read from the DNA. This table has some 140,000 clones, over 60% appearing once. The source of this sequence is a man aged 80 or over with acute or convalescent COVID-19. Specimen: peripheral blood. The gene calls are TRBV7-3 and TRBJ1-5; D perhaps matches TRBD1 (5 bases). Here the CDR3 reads CASSLKAGKDQPQHF. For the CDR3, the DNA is TGTGCCAGCAGCTTAAAGGCAGGGAAGGATCAGCCCCAGCATTTT.